These 26 T cell receptor beta chains originate from one sample sequenced in a study of siplizumab effects on memory and regulatory T cells. Using immunoSEQ multiplex PCR, the repertoire was profiled, and TCRdb retains in-frame clones only, with some absent. The sample has approximately 100,000 clones; over 90% are singletons. Sample: non-Treg CD4+ T cells sorted from blood. These receptors originate from a human donor in good health.

The sample holds one count of this clone. V usage is TRBV7-9 and J usage is TRBJ2-1, with TRBD1 matching 8 bases. Trimming cost V 3 bases and J 8 bases; bases outside gene matches: 6. CDR1 is SEHNR and CDR2 is FQNEAQ in the germline V gene (reference sequence). The CDR3 totals 14 residues. DNA for the CDR3: TGTGCCAGCAGCTTCCAGGGGGCTCGGGATGAGCAGTTCTTC. Translating it yields CASSFQGARDEQFF.

V usage is TRBV4-2 and J usage is TRBJ2-1, with TRBD2 matching over 9 bases. The germline V gene has CDR1 LGHNA and CDR2 YNFKEQ. V lost 1 base and J lost 7; bases outside the gene matches: 11. This CDR3 has 17 amino acids. CDR3 amino acids: CASSQGGFAGGKNEQFF. The CDR3 region has the DNA TGTGCCAGCAGCCAAGGTGGGTTTGCGGGAGGGAAGAATGAGCAGTTCTTC.

Comment on this clone: Other DNA variants within this sample encode the same CDR3. The rearrangement uses TRBV27 and TRBJ2-3, with TRBD2 matching over 12 bases. The CDR3 totals 16 residues. CDR1 is MNHEY, CDR2 SMNVEV, per germline (reference sequence). The junction had 3 bases not matched to a gene; V was cut back by 4 bases and J by 1 base. The CDR3 reads CASSSRLAGGTDTQYF. The CDR3 nucleotides are TGTGCCAGCAGTTCCCGACTAGCGGGAGGCACAGATACGCAGTATTTT.

V and J are TRBV9 and TRBJ2-7; D unresolved. This CDR3 is built from 14 residues. The germline V gene encodes CDR1 SGDLS and CDR2 YYNGEE. Deletions cut 3 bases from V and 0 bases from J, with 10 bases between. The CDR3, as DNA: TGTGCCAGCAGCGAAGGACCGCTCTCCTACGAGCAGTACTTC. This gives the protein CASSEGPLSYEQYF.

The chain combines TRBV11-3 with TRBJ2-3, with 10 bases that match TRBD2. The CDR3 spans 17 residues. CDR1 and CDR2 from the germline V gene are SGHNT and YENEEA. V was clipped by 0 bases and J by 3 bases; unmatched bases: 6. CDR3 residues: CASSLDPSGSRTDTQYF. CDR3 sequence (DNA): TGTGCCAGCAGCTTAGACCCTAGCGGGAGTAGGACAGATACGCAGTATTTT.

This rearrangement joins TRBV7-9 to TRBJ2-2; D not resolved. This CDR3 has 15 amino acids. From germline, CDR1 is SEHNR and CDR2 FQNEAQ (reference sequence). Trimming shortened V by 1 base and J by 2 bases, and 8 bases separated the two germline ends. The CDR3 is CASSLEEHNTGELFF. The DNA for the CDR3 is TGTGCCAGCAGCTTAGAGGAACATAACACCGGGGAGCTGTTTTTT. The variable domain in full, with the rest retrieved from reference TRBV7-9 and TRBJ2-2, is DTGVSQNPRHKITKRGQNVTFRCDPISEHNRLYWYRQTLGQGPEFLTYFQNEAQLEKSRLLSDRFSAERPKGSFSTLEIQRTEQGDSAMYLCASSLEEHNTGELFFGEGSRLTVL.

The rearrangement joins TRBV6-5 to TRBJ1-3; no clear D. CDR1 MNHEY and CDR2 SVGAGI come from the germline V gene. V lost 8 bases and J 3 bases, leaving 17 bases between the germline ends. CDR3 length: 15 amino acids. The CDR3 bases are TGTGCCAGCGGAGGGCGCGGGGAACGTGGAAACACCATATATTTT. It specifies CASGGRGERGNTIYF.

The chain carries TRBV5-1 and TRBJ2-7, with D perhaps TRBD1 (6 bases). CDR1 and CDR2 from the germline V gene are SGHRS and YFSETQ. The CDR3 totals 14 residues. V lost 5 bases and J lost 4, with 16 bases in between. CDR3 nucleotides: TGCGCCAGCAGTCCCATGGGACACGGGTACGAGCAGTACTTC. This gives the protein CASSPMGHGYEQYF.

The chain couples TRBV19 to TRBJ2-4, with no clear D. The CDR3 loop spans 15 amino acids. CDR1 LNHDA and CDR2 SQIVND come from the germline V gene (reference sequence). Trimming removed 1 base at V and 0 bases at J, with 7 bases between. CDR3 loop: CASSIAAIAKNIQYF. Here the CDR3 DNA reads TGTGCCAGTAGTATAGCGGCGATAGCCAAAAACATTCAGTACTTC.

This rearrangement joins TRBV18 to TRBJ2-5; D gene uncertain. The CDR3 totals 13 residues. CDR1 is KGHSH and CDR2 is LQKENI in the germline V gene. Trimming cost V 4 bases and J 5 bases, with 11 bases left between them. As DNA, the CDR3 is TGTGCCAGCTCACGAAGACCAAGGGAGACCCAGTACTTC. Amino acids: CASSRRPRETQYF.

The chain uses TRBV9 and TRBJ2-1, with unresolved D. Looked up from germline, CDR1 is SGDLS and CDR2 is YYNGEE. Trimming removed 0 bases at V and 0 bases at J, with 7 bases between. The CDR3 spans 15 residues. CDR3 nucleotide sequence: TGTGCCAGCAGCGTAGCTCATAGCTCCTACAATGAGCAGTTCTTC. It translates to CASSVAHSSYNEQFF. The complete variable domain, with remaining parts taken from reference TRBV9 and TRBJ2-1, reads DSGVTQTPKHLITATGQRVTLRCSPRSGDLSVYWYQQSLDQGLQFLIQYYNGEERAKGNILERFSAQQFPDLHSELNLSSLELGDSALYFCASSVAHSSYNEQFFGPGTRLTVL.

The rearrangement links TRBV5-5 to TRBJ1-1; tentatively, D is TRBD1 (5 bases). There are 14 residues in the CDR3. Trimming shortened V by 0 bases and J by 6 bases, and 12 bases separated the two germline ends. Germline V gives CDR1 SGHKS, CDR2 YYEKEE (reference sequence). The CDR3 DNA is TGTGCCAGCAGCTTGGGATCGACAGCCCCTGAAGCTTTCTTT. Translated: CASSLGSTAPEAFF.

Points on this clone: The CDR3 end shows no conserved phenylalanine or tryptophan, and so a read error is likely. The DNA is omitted, as the CDR3 cannot be located on it reliably, and the CDR3 follows TCRdb's listing. The chain employs TRBV30 and TRBJ2-3; the table's D call TRBD2 went unverified against the DNA. Inclusive of both ends, the CDR3 amounts to 14 amino acids. Germline V lookup: CDR1 GTSNPN, CDR2 SVGIG (reference sequence). CDR3 sequence reads: CAWSVGERGGRYGH.

This chain uses TRBV5-1 with TRBJ1-5; maybe TRBD1 (6 bases). Trimming took 7 bases from V and 5 from J, leaving 16 bases between them. Germline CDR1 SGHRS, CDR2 YFSETQ. This CDR3 is 14 amino acids long. Here the CDR3 reads CASSVGGADQPQHF. Written as DNA, the CDR3 is TGCGCCAGCTCCGTGGGGGGGGCGGATCAGCCCCAGCATTTT.

DNA for the CDR3: TGCGCCAGCAGCGTGACAGGGGCCGAGCAGTACTTC. Translation gives CASSVTGAEQYF. The chain links TRBV5-1 to TRBJ2-7, with 8 bases fitting TRBD1. V was clipped by 4 bases and J by 6 bases; unmatched bases: 3. Per germline, CDR1 SGHRS and CDR2 YFSETQ. The CDR3 sequence is 12 residues long. Full variable domain (missing parts from reference TRBV5-1 and TRBJ2-7): KAGVTQTPRYLIKTRGQQVTLSCSPISGHRSVSWYQQTPGQGLQFLFEYFSETQRNKGNFPGRFSGRQFSNSRSEMNVSTLELGDSALYLCASSVTGAEQYFGPGTRLTVT.

The rearrangement joins TRBV30 to TRBJ1-1; no reliable D call. Germline V CDR1 and CDR2: GTSNPN, SVGIG (reference sequence). The CDR3 totals 11 residues. With 2 bases removed from V and 7 bases from J, the gap between germline ends came to 8 bases. The CDR3 spells CAWSRGYEAFF. The CDR3, as DNA: TGTGCCTGGAGTCGGGGTTATGAAGCTTTCTTT.

The chain is built from TRBV11-3 and TRBJ1-4; TRBD1 is a possible D gene (6 bases). V was pared by 1 base and J by 0 bases, with 9 bases between. Germline V CDR1 and CDR2: SGHNT, YENEEA. This CDR3 has 16 amino acids. The CDR3 protein is CASSLGQDATNEKLFF. In DNA form, the CDR3 reads TGTGCCAGCAGCTTAGGACAGGATGCAACTAATGAAAAACTGTTTTTT.

The chain uses TRBV5-4 and TRBJ1-3; 9 nucleotides line up with TRBD1. The CDR3 extends over 16 amino acids. The junction had 5 bases not matched to a gene; V was cut back by 4 bases and J by 0 bases. Looked up from germline, CDR1 is SGHNT and CDR2 is YYREEE (reference sequence). The CDR3 reads CASSPGQGPSGNTIYF. CDR3 sequence (DNA): TGTGCCAGCAGCCCTGGACAGGGGCCCTCTGGAAACACCATATATTTT.

The chain combines TRBV7-3 with TRBJ1-2; a weak D match, TRBD1 (6 bases). This CDR3 contains 14 residues. Germline lookup yields CDR1 SGHTA and CDR2 FQGTGA. The V end lost 5 bases, the J end lost 6 bases, and 16 bases lay between the germline ends. Written as DNA, the CDR3 is TGTGCCAGCAGCCCGACCAGGGGATTCAATGGCTACACCTTC. Translated, it gives CASSPTRGFNGYTF.

The V gene is TRBV29-1, the J gene TRBJ1-2; 8 positions agree with TRBD1. Germline V CDR1 and CDR2: SQVTM, ANQGSEA. Trimming cost V 2 bases and J 8 bases; bases outside gene matches: 7. This CDR3 is 13 amino acids long. CDR3 bases: TGCAGCGTTGAAAGACAGGGGCTGGGAGGCTACACCTTC. It translates to CSVERQGLGGYTF.

The rearrangement uses TRBV27 and TRBJ2-2; 7 positions match TRBD2. Germline assignment: CDR1 MNHEY and CDR2 SMNVEV (reference sequence). Trimming at V came to 5 bases and at J to 0 bases, leaving 6 bases not matched to a gene. This CDR3 region has 16 residues. The CDR3 is CASSPPLAANTGELFF. DNA for the CDR3: TGTGCCAGCAGTCCCCCTCTAGCGGCGAACACCGGGGAGCTGTTTTTT.

This clone was counted between two and nine times. J is TRBJ2-1 and V is TRBV6-5; TRBD2 matches 11 bases. From germline, CDR1 is MNHEY and CDR2 SVGAGI. The CDR3 runs to 15 residues. Trimming removed 5 bases from V and 4 bases from J; junction bases left unmatched: 4. The CDR3 loop is CASSRGLAAYNEQFF. The CDR3 DNA follows: TGTGCCAGCAGTCGGGGACTAGCGGCTTACAATGAGCAGTTCTTC.

V and J are TRBV5-1 and TRBJ2-5, with 10 bases aligning to TRBD1. Germline V lookup: CDR1 SGHRS, CDR2 YFSETQ. The V gene end was trimmed by 5 bases and the J gene end by 1 base; junction bases not matched to a gene: 2. This CDR3 is built from 14 residues. The CDR3 sequence is CASRWDRGQETQYF. CDR3 sequence (DNA): TGCGCCAGCAGGTGGGACAGGGGCCAAGAGACCCAGTACTTC. Based on the CDR3 plus reference TRBV5-1 and TRBJ2-5, the full variable domain is KAGVTQTPRYLIKTRGQQVTLSCSPISGHRSVSWYQQTPGQGLQFLFEYFSETQRNKGNFPGRFSGRQFSNSRSEMNVSTLELGDSALYLCASRWDRGQETQYFGPGTRLLVL.

The chain uses TRBV19 and TRBJ1-2; 7 positions match TRBD1. This CDR3 has 17 amino acids. CDR1 and CDR2 from the germline V gene are LNHDA and SQIVND (reference sequence). J gave up 2 bases and V 4 bases, and 13 bases lay outside the gene matches. The CDR3 DNA reads TGTGCCAGTAGTACTTCTCAACTGGACAGGAAGAACTATGGCTACACCTTC. Translating it yields CASSTSQLDRKNYGYTF.

The chain uses TRBV11-3 and TRBJ2-1, with D possibly matching TRBD2 (5 bases). Germline-derived CDR1 and CDR2 are SGHNT and YENEEA. V gave up 4 bases and J gave up 0 bases, with 10 bases separating them. The CDR3 loop spans 15 amino acids. The CDR3 DNA is TGTGCCAGCAGCTCTTTAGCGAGCTCCTACAATGAGCAGTTCTTC. It specifies CASSSLASSYNEQFF.

The chain recombines TRBV27 with TRBJ1-1, with D maybe TRBD1 (5 bases). In germline, CDR1 is MNHEY, CDR2 SMNVEV (reference sequence). The V and J ends lost 4 bases and 1 base respectively, with 10 bases between them. The length of the CDR3 is 14 residues. The CDR3 DNA reads as TGTGCCAGCAGTTATGCAGGGACGAACACTGAAGCTTTCTTT. As protein: CASSYAGTNTEAFF.